The clone carrying this T cell receptor beta chain has a count of ten or more. The antigen is not known. RNA transcripts provided the source from which TCR beta CDR3 regions were amplified. The TCR CDR3 first-round RT-PCR relied on the HTBI primer set. Using its own MiXCR run on the multiplex PCR reads, TCRdb lists one record per CDR3 protein. The sample has roughly 700,000 distinct CDR3 sequences; 15% to 20% are singletons. This specimen comes from a study of T cells in Graves' hyperthyroidism and ophthalmopathy. Notes on the study in general: A 13 V-J model separated ophthalmopathy from stable hyperthyroidism.

V lost 4 bases, J lost 1 base, and 11 bases lay in between. The germline V gene has CDR1 SGHRS and CDR2 YFSETQ. This CDR3 is built from 14 residues. The TCR sequence derives from a man aged 45 to 65 with Graves' hyperthyroidism. The chain has TRBV5-1 and TRBJ1-1; D unclear. Material: blood. The CDR3 sequence is CASSKAQPNTEAFF. The CDR3, as DNA: TGCGCCAGCAGCAAGGCCCAGCCGAACACTGAAGCTTTCTTT.